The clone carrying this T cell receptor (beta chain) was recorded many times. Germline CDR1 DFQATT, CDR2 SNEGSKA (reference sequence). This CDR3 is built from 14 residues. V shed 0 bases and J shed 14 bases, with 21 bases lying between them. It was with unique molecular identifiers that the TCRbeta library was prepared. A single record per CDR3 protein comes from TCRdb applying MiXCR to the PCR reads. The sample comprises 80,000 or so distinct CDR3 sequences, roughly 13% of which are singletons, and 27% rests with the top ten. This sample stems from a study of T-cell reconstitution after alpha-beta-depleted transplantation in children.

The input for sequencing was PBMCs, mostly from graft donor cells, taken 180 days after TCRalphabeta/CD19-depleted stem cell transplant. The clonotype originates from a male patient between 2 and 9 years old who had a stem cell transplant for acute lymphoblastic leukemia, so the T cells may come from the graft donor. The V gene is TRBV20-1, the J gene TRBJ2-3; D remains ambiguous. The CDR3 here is CSARDTQDGLKGYF. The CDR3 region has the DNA TGCAGTGCTAGAGATACCCAAGACGGGTTGAAGGGGTATTTT.